This T cell receptor (beta chain) was documented in a study of blood T cell repertoires in COVID-19. Study overall: Acute and convalescent COVID-19 samples came from the United States, Italy and Spain. T cells, B-cell-depleted T cells, or PBMCs supplied cDNA or gDNA.

Original handling: Nucleated cell counts were estimated from reference gene primer amplification. Assay: immunoSEQ multiplex PCR; the TCRdb copy retains only in-frame clones and omits some. D and trimming come from the DNA, and the V and J calls and clone size come from that table. The sample has 200,000 to 250,000 clones; 86% are singletons. CDR1 is SGHNT and CDR2 is YENEEA in the germline V gene. V trimming: 4 bases; J trimming: 9 bases; junction bases outside the gene matches: 14. The CDR3 has 16 amino acids. The chain links TRBV11-3 to TRBJ2-1; 8 bases line up with TRBD2. This TCR derives from a woman of 80 years or more with COVID-19, enrolled during active disease. The specimen sequenced was peripheral blood. CDR3 sequence reads: CASSSPPGGAETEQFF. The CDR3, as DNA: TGTGCCAGCAGCTCACCCCCCGGGGGGGCCGAGACTGAGCAGTTCTTC. The variable domain in full, with the rest retrieved from reference TRBV11-3 and TRBJ2-1, is EAGVVQSPRYKIIEKKQPVAFWCNPISGHNTLYWYLQNLGQGPELLIRYENEEAVDDSQLPKDRFSAERLKGVDSTLKIQPAELGDSAVYLCASSSPPGGAETEQFFGPGTRLTVL.